The sample holds many counts of the clone carrying this TCR beta chain. The V and J ends lost 4 bases and 8 bases respectively, with 18 bases between them. Germline CDR1 and CDR2: SGHTA and FQGNSA. The CDR3 totals 15 residues. Next came a second PCR, run for about 6 to 12 cycles, which used a sample-barcoded 5' primer along with a J-beta primer mix. Researchers report that a template-switch adaptor with 12 random nucleotides tagged each cDNA molecule. A single record per CDR3 protein comes from TCRdb applying MiXCR to the 5' RACE reads. Here the sample spans roughly 790,000 distinct CDR3 sequences, around 40% being singletons. These data originate in a study of blood T cells in healthy people across ages.

The sequencing input was blood. The chain is built from TRBV7-2 and TRBJ2-1, with D perhaps matching TRBD2 (5 bases). The sequence was obtained from a woman aged 55-69 years in good health. The CDR3 sequence: CASSSSFGVEHEQFF. CDR3 sequence (DNA): TGTGCCAGCAGCTCCTCTTTCGGGGTCGAACATGAGCAGTTCTTC.